Listed below are T cell receptor beta chains from one sample, sequenced in a study of CD8 T cells in Susac syndrome. In TCRdb, the immunoSEQ multiplex PCR reads were re-called with MiXCR into one record per CDR3 protein. Among roughly 190,000 distinct CDR3 sequences listed, approximately 93% were seen once. Specimen: CD4+ T cells from PBMCs. These receptors were taken from a human donor in good health. Both conserved end residues are part of each CDR3. The D gene is left open where the match is weak. Clone size is stated in some rows and not others, as once, few, many or a class when expanded.

clone size,D gene,V gene,J gene,CDR3 DNA,CDR3 protein
.,.,TRBV6-5,TRBJ2-5,TGTGCCAGCAGCAGCCTGGGTCCCCTTGGAACCCAGTACTTC,CASSSLGPLGTQYF
.,.,TRBV7-2,TRBJ1-4,TGTGCCAGCAGCTCGGAAGGGGCGGAAAAAAAACTGTTTTTT,CASSSEGAEKKLFF
.,TRBD1,TRBV19,TRBJ1-5,TGTGCCAGTAGTATGCGGCTGGGCAGGGGGGCGAATCAGCCCCAGCATTTT,CASSMRLGRGANQPQHF
.,TRBD1,TRBV5-1,TRBJ2-1,TGCGCCAGCAGCTTGAGGACCGCGGGACAGGGGGTCAATGAGCAGTTCTTC,CASSLRTAGQGVNEQFF
once,.,TRBV27,TRBJ2-7,TGTGCCAGCAGTTTAATATCCGGGAATGAGCAGTACTTC,CASSLISGNEQYF
.,TRBD1,TRBV12-3/TRBV12-4,TRBJ1-1,TGTGCCAGCAGTTTAGGGGGACAGGGGAACACTGAAGCTTTCTTT,CASSLGGQGNTEAFF
.,TRBD1,TRBV20-1,TRBJ1-3,TGCAGTGCTAGAGACGACAGGGGCTCTGGAAACACCATATATTTT,CSARDDRGSGNTIYF
once,TRBD2,TRBV28,TRBJ2-1,TGTGCCAGCACCATCGGGGGGTTAGGTAATGAGCAGTTCTTC,CASTIGGLGNEQFF
.,TRBD1,TRBV6-5,TRBJ1-1,TGTGCCAGCAGAACGGGTGACAGGGGCACTGAAGCTTTCTTT,CASRTGDRGTEAFF
.,.,TRBV12-3/TRBV12-4,TRBJ1-5,TGTGCCAGCAGTCCTTCAGATAGCAATCAGCCCCAGCATTTT,CASSPSDSNQPQHF
once,.,TRBV9,TRBJ2-5,TGTGCCAGCAGTAATGGACAGCGGGCGGAGACCCAGTACTTC,CASSNGQRAETQYF
.,.,TRBV15,TRBJ2-2,TGTGCCACCAGCAGAGATCGGGCAGGGAACACCGGGGAGCTGTTTTTT,CATSRDRAGNTGELFF
.,.,TRBV7-6,TRBJ2-6,TGTGCCAGCAGCGTCTGGGAGGCCAACGTCCTGACTTTC,CASSVWEANVLTF
.,TRBD1,TRBV23-1,TRBJ2-3,TGCGCCAGCAGTACCCGGACAGGGGGCATCACAGATACGCAGTATTTT,CASSTRTGGITDTQYF
.,.,TRBV28,TRBJ2-5,TGTGCCAGCAGTTTATGGAACAGCCCAGCGGATTCGACCCAGTACTTC,CASSLWNSPADSTQYF
.,.,TRBV4-1,TRBJ1-5,TGCGCCACCAAGGTGACGACTCATAGCAATCAGCCCCAGCATTTT,CATKVTTHSNQPQHF